This T cell receptor beta chain comes out of a study of CD8 T cells in Susac syndrome. After extraction with the RNeasy kit, roughly 0.45 to 1 ug of the RNA was reverse transcribed using random hexamers. TCRdb analysed the immunoSEQ multiplex PCR reads with MiXCR anew, one entry per CDR3 protein. The sample includes around 80,000 distinct CDR3 sequences, 91% seen only once; the top ten take roughly 0.49%. Purification of the CD8+ and CD4+ T cells relied on negative isolation, and TEMRA cells underwent FACS enrichment. CDR1 is MNHEY and CDR2 is SVGEGT in the germline V gene. V dropped 6 bases and J dropped 5 bases, with 14 bases sitting between them. The CDR3 extends over 14 amino acids.

Material for sequencing was CD8+ T cells from PBMCs. The sequence was obtained from a human donor with multiple sclerosis. The chain carries TRBV6-2 or TRBV6-3 and TRBJ1-5; maybe TRBD1 (5 bases). This CDR3 reads CASRNRGGHQPQHF. The CDR3 DNA follows: TGTGCCAGCAGGAATCGGGGGGGACATCAGCCCCAGCATTTT.